Below, 26 T cell receptor beta chains from the same sample are listed, as sequenced in a study of T cell repertoires in cytomegalovirus infection. Each CDR3 protein gets one entry after TCRdb re-called the reads with MiXCR. The repertoire consists of around 530,000 distinct CDR3 sequences, with 16% occurring once and the leading ten covering about 24%. Sequencing was carried out using CD8+ T cells from PBMCs. These TCRs come from a human donor in good health (CMV status not recorded). Some clones in this sample may be carry-over from other donors' samples.

This clonotype was counted many times. In DNA, the CDR3 is TGTGCCAGCGCTAGGGGGGGCGCAGTGATGGGCACTGAAGCTTTCTTT. It encodes CASARGGAVMGTEAFF. V and J are TRBV27 and TRBJ1-1; a possible D gene is TRBD1 (6 bases). From germline, CDR1 is MNHEY and CDR2 SMNVEV (reference sequence). Trimming left V 8 bases short and J 4 bases short, with 23 bases between. This CDR3 is built from 16 residues.

This rearrangement joins TRBV19 to TRBJ1-2; 7 bases agree with TRBD1. Trimming cost V 4 bases and J 2 bases; bases outside gene matches: 4. The CDR3 has 14 residues. The germline gives CDR1 LNHDA, CDR2 SQIVND (reference sequence). CDR3: CASSTWDSNYGYTF. Here the CDR3 DNA reads TGTGCCAGTAGTACGTGGGACAGCAACTATGGCTACACCTTC.

This clonotype has at least ten counts. V and J are TRBV27 and TRBJ2-3; no definite D call. CDR3 length: 14 residues. Germline CDR1 MNHEY, CDR2 SMNVEV (reference sequence). V lost 6 bases and J lost 2, with 12 bases in between. In nucleotides, the CDR3 is TGTGCCAGCAGCGCCCCATACATCACAGATACGCAGTATTTT. Residues: CASSAPYITDTQYF.

This clonotype was counted ten times or more. The V and J genes are TRBV5-6 and TRBJ2-3, with D hard to call. V was shortened by 2 bases and J by 1 base, with 17 bases between the two germline ends. CDR1 and CDR2 from the germline V gene are SGHDT and YYEEEE. The CDR3 has 17 residues. The CDR3 nucleotides read TGTGCCAGCAGCTTCGACGGAGATGGGTGGGGCACAGATACGCAGTATTTT. Encoded protein: CASSFDGDGWGTDTQYF.

The J gene is TRBJ1-4, the V gene TRBV23-1; TRBD1 is a possible D gene (5 bases). TRBV23-1 is sorted into the ORF group, with uncertain function. The V and J ends lost 11 bases and 8 bases respectively, with 27 bases between them. CDR3 size: 16 residues. CDR3 nucleotides: TGCGCCCTAAGCTTTTCTGACGCAGGGAAAAGGGAAAAACTGTTTTTT. This gives the protein CALSFSDAGKREKLFF.

The rearrangement joins TRBV6-4 to TRBJ1-2; D call uncertain. Germline CDR1 MRHNA, CDR2 SNTAGT. The CDR3 totals 13 residues. V lost 4 bases and J lost 2, with 8 bases in between. DNA of the CDR3: TGTGCCAGCAGTGTCTCCAGAAACTATGGCTACACCTTC. This codes for CASSVSRNYGYTF.

The gene calls are TRBV5-1 and TRBJ2-3; TRBD1 is a possible D gene (5 bases). The CDR3 length is 13 residues. CDR1 SGHRS and CDR2 YFSETQ come from the germline V gene. Trimming pared 0 bases from V and 5 bases from J, leaving 7 bases between. CDR3 region: CASSLEGIDTQYF. In DNA, the CDR3 is TGCGCCAGCAGCTTGGAGGGGATAGATACGCAGTATTTT.

This clonotype was detected only a few times. The gene calls are TRBV6-1 and TRBJ2-3, with no clear D. The CDR3 spans 16 residues. The germline CDR1 and CDR2 sequences are MNHNS and SASEGT. V lost 1 base and J lost 2, with 13 bases in between. The CDR3 sequence: CASSEGGGVTTDTQYF. The DNA for the CDR3 is TGTGCCAGCAGTGAAGGGGGTGGGGTAACCACAGATACGCAGTATTTT.

Regarding this clonotype: Being one base from a much bigger clone, this may be a read error. The chain is built from TRBV7-9 and TRBJ1-1; the D is unclear. This CDR3 has 14 residues. V lost 8 bases and J lost 0, with 13 bases in between. CDR1 is SEHNR, CDR2 FQNEAQ, per germline (reference sequence). Here the CDR3 DNA reads TGTGCCAGCCTTCACGGGCTCATGAACACTGAAGCTTTCTTT. This gives the protein CASLHGLMNTEAFF.

The count of this clonotype is one. The chain joins TRBV6-5 to TRBJ2-3, with 9 bases matching TRBD1. CDR1 is MNHEY and CDR2 is SVGAGI in the germline V gene. The J segment lost 0 bases and the V segment lost 10 bases, leaving 20 bases of the junction unmatched. The CDR3 runs to 19 residues. CDR3 in amino acids: CATQKEGTGLFSSTDTQYF. CDR3 DNA: TGTGCCACTCAAAAGGAGGGGACAGGGCTATTTTCTAGCACAGATACGCAGTATTTT.

The gene calls are TRBV7-3 and TRBJ2-7, with 7 bases aligning to TRBD1. Germline V CDR1 and CDR2: SGHTA, FQGTGA. V gave up 6 bases and J gave up 2 bases; unmatched junction bases: 16. The CDR3 contains 17 residues. The CDR3 DNA sequence: TGTGCCAGCAGTTCGAAGGGGGCGGTTTACAAAGCCTACGAGCAGTACTTC. Its translation is CASSSKGAVYKAYEQYF.

Details on this clonotype: One base away lies a much larger clone, so this may be a sequencing read error. The V and J genes are TRBV4-1 and TRBJ2-7; perhaps D is TRBD1 or TRBD2 (5 bases each). The germline V gene has CDR1 MGHRA and CDR2 YSYEKL. The CDR3 has 15 amino acids. CDR3 in DNA: TGTGCCAGCAGCCAAGAGGGGAATAGCGTCTACGAGCAGTACTTC. Translation: CASSQEGNSVYEQYF.

At least ten counts were recorded for this clonotype. The chain is built from TRBV24-1 and TRBJ2-1, with 9 bases matching TRBD1. This CDR3 comprises 16 residues. The trim removed 3 bases at V and 2 bases at J, leaving 4 bases unmatched. CDR1 and CDR2 (germline): KGHDR, SFDVKD. The CDR3 loop reads CATSDLDRGAYNEQFF. CDR3 DNA sequence: TGTGCCACCAGTGATCTAGACAGGGGGGCCTACAATGAGCAGTTCTTC.

This clonotype was seen just once. The conserved closing phenylalanine or tryptophan is absent in this CDR3, likely reflecting a read error. V and J are TRBV28 and TRBJ2-7; 10 nucleotides agree with TRBD2. CDR3 length: 16 residues. V dropped 6 bases and J dropped 0; count of bases not matched to a gene: 8. The germline V gene has CDR1 MDHEN and CDR2 SYDVKM. The CDR3 loop reads CASSGLAENYSYEQYL. The DNA for the CDR3 is TGTGCCAGCAGCGGACTAGCGGAAAACTACTCCTACGAGCAGTACTTA.

Notes on this clonotype: At one end, the junction sequence differs from germline, possibly due to a read error. The genes are TRBV12-3 or TRBV12-4 and TRBJ1-5, with 7 bases aligning to TRBD1. This CDR3 contains 13 residues. The CDR3 sequence: CASRRGQNQPRHF. The CDR3 nucleotides read TGTGCCAGCAGAAGGGGGCAAAATCAGCCCCGGCATTTT.

This clonotype was recorded many times. V gene TRBV12-3 or TRBV12-4 combines with J gene TRBJ2-5; 12 bases are a match to TRBD2. V lost 3 bases, J lost 3 bases, and 2 bases stayed unmatched. This CDR3 contains 15 residues. This chain's CDR3 is CASSFRLAGEETQYF. Written as DNA, the CDR3 is TGTGCCAGCAGTTTCCGACTAGCGGGGGAAGAGACCCAGTACTTC.

Only a few counts were recorded for this clonotype. The rearrangement joins TRBV9 to TRBJ1-6; 7 bases align to TRBD1. The CDR3 loop spans 14 amino acids. Looked up from germline, CDR1 is SGDLS and CDR2 is YYNGEE. Losses at the gene ends were 4 bases for V and 7 bases for J; bases not matched to a gene: 5. The CDR3 sequence is CASSPGTVNSPLHF. CDR3 DNA sequence: TGTGCCAGCAGCCCCGGGACAGTGAATTCACCCCTCCACTTT.

As to this clonotype: Just one base apart from a much larger clone, this may be a read error. This CDR3 is CAISPTGRETKYF. The CDR3 DNA is TGTGCCATCAGTCCGACAGGGAGAGAGACCAAGTACTTC. The rearrangement joins TRBV10-3 to TRBJ2-5, with 7 bases aligning to TRBD1. CDR1 is ENHRY and CDR2 is SYGVKD in the germline V gene. CDR3 length: 13 amino acids.

This clonotype was observed many times. The V and J genes are TRBV7-2 and TRBJ1-5; 8 bases match TRBD1. The germline V gene encodes CDR1 SGHTA and CDR2 FQGNSA. V lost 4 bases, J lost 2 bases, and 7 bases stayed unmatched. The CDR3 length is 16 residues. The CDR3: CASSSQDRAGNQPQHF. CDR3 sequence (DNA): TGTGCCAGCAGCTCTCAGGACAGGGCAGGCAATCAGCCCCAGCATTTT. Full variable domain (remainder filled in from reference TRBV7-2 and TRBJ1-5): GAGVSQSPSNKVTEKGKDVELRCDPISGHTALYWYRQSLGQGLEFLIYFQGNSAPDKSGLPSDRFSAERTGGSVSTLTIQRTQQEDSAVYLCASSSQDRAGNQPQHFGDGTRLSIL.

This clonotype was observed many times. V usage is TRBV6-6 and J usage is TRBJ2-3; a possible D gene is TRBD2 (6 bases). Germline CDR1 and CDR2: MNHNY and SVGAGI (reference sequence). This CDR3 is built from 15 residues. The germline V and J ends were trimmed by 8 bases and 4 bases, with 19 bases remaining between them. The CDR3, as DNA: TGTGCCAGCGTTCCGTTTCAGACTAGTCCAGATACGCAGTATTTT. This sequence encodes CASVPFQTSPDTQYF.

The CDR3 DNA reads TGTGCCAGCAGTGAGCCGGGACAGGGCGACAATGAGCAGTTCTTC. Translation gives CASSEPGQGDNEQFF. V gene TRBV2 combines with J gene TRBJ2-1; 9 bases line up with TRBD1. The V gene end was trimmed by 3 bases and the J gene end by 5 bases; junction bases not matched to a gene: 5. CDR1 is SNHLY, CDR2 FYNNEI, per germline. The CDR3 totals 15 residues.

In this sample, this clonotype turned up many times. V usage is TRBV4-1 and J usage is TRBJ2-1, with a possible D match to TRBD2 (6 bases). Per the germline V gene, CDR1 is MGHRA and CDR2 is YSYEKL. CDR3 size: 16 residues. Between the trimmed V and J ends, which lost 0 bases and 8 bases, there was a span of 17 bases. The CDR3 nucleotides read TGCGCCAGCAGCCAAGATGGGGGGAGCATGGTCTATGAGCAGTTCTTC. Translating gives CASSQDGGSMVYEQFF.

CDR3: CASRGLAVDTQYF. The CDR3 DNA reads as TGTGCCAGCAGGGGGCTAGCGGTGGATACGCAGTATTTT. The rearrangement uses TRBV27 and TRBJ2-3, with 7 bases that match TRBD2. CDR3 length: 13 residues. V was clipped by 6 bases and J by 6 bases; unmatched bases: 6. Germline-derived CDR1 and CDR2 are MNHEY and SMNVEV (reference sequence).

A single count supports this clonotype. The chain uses TRBV10-1 and TRBJ2-1, with 9 nucleotides matching TRBD2. V dropped 2 bases and J dropped 3; count of bases not matched to a gene: 5. This CDR3 region has 16 residues. From germline, CDR1 is WNHNN and CDR2 SYGVQD (reference sequence). CDR3 bases: TGCGCCAGCAGTGAGGGGCTAGCGGGGCGCTACAATGAGCAGTTCTTC. It specifies CASSEGLAGRYNEQFF.

The rearrangement links TRBV28 to TRBJ2-3; TRBD2 matches at 13 bases. Germline V gives CDR1 MDHEN, CDR2 SYDVKM. Trimming cost V 3 bases and J 4 bases; bases outside gene matches: 10. The CDR3 sequence is 18 residues long. CDR3 sequence reads: CASSFSTSGRALPDTQYF. DNA of the CDR3: TGTGCCAGCAGTTTCAGTACTAGCGGGAGGGCCCTTCCAGATACGCAGTATTTT. Looking up the rest from reference TRBV28 and TRBJ2-3 gives the full variable domain: DVKVTQSSRYLVKRTGEKVFLECVQDMDHENMFWYRQDPGLGLRLIYFSYDVKMKEKGDIPEGYSVSREKKERFSLILESASTNQTSMYLCASSFSTSGRALPDTQYFGPGTRLTVL.

This clonotype was seen more than once but under ten times. V gene TRBV2 combines with J gene TRBJ1-2; TRBD1 might be the D (5 bases). This CDR3 is built from 12 residues. CDR1 and CDR2 from the germline V gene are SNHLY and FYNNEI. Trimming cost V 8 bases and J 4 bases, with 11 bases left between them. In DNA, the CDR3 is TGTGCCAGCGTTGGGGACCGCTATGGCTACACCTTC. This encodes CASVGDRYGYTF. Based on the CDR3 plus reference TRBV2 and TRBJ1-2, the full variable domain is EPEVTQTPSHQVTQMGQEVILRCVPISNHLYFYWYRQILGQKVEFLVSFYNNEISEKSEIFDDQFSVERPDGSNFTLKIRSTKLEDSAMYFCASVGDRYGYTFGSGTRLTVV.